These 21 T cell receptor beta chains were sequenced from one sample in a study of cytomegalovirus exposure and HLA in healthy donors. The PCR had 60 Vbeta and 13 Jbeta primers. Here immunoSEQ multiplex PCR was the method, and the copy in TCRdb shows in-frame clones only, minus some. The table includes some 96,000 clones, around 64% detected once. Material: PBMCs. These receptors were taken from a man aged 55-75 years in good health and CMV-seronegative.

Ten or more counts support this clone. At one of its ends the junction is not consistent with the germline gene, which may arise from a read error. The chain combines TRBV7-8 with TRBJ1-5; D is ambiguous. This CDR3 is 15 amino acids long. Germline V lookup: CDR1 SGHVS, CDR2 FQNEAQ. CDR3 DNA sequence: TGTGCCAGCAGTTTAGACGGGGTCGCGTACCAGCCCCAGCATTTT. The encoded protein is CASSLDGVAYQPQHF.

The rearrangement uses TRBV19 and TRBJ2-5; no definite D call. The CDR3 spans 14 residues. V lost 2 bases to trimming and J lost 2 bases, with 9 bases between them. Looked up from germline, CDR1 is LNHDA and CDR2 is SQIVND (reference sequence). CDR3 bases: TGTGCCAGTAGTATAAGTTGGCAGCAAGAGACCCAGTACTTC. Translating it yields CASSISWQQETQYF.

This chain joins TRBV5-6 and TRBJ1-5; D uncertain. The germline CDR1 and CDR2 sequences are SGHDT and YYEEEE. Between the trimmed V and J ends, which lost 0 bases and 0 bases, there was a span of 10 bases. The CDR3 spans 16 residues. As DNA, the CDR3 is TGTGCCAGCAGCTTGGGTCAGACATATAGCAATCAGCCCCAGCATTTT. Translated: CASSLGQTYSNQPQHF. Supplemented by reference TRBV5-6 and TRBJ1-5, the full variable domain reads DAGVTQSPTHLIKTRGQQVTLRCSPKSGHDTVSWYQQALGQGPQFIFQYYEEEERQRGNFPDRFSGHQFPNYSSELNVNALLLGDSALYLCASSLGQTYSNQPQHFGDGTRLSIL.

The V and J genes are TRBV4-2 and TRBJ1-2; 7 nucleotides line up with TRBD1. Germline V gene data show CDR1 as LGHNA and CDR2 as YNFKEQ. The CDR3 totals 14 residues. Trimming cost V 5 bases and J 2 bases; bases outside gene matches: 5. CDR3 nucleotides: TGTGCCAGCAGCTTCACGACAGGGAACTATGGCTACACCTTC. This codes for CASSFTTGNYGYTF.

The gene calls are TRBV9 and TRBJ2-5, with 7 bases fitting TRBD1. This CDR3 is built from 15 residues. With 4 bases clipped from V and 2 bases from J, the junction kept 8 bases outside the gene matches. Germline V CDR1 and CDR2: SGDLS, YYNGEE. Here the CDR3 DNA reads TGTGCCAGCAGCCAAAATGTGGGACAGCAAGAGACCCAGTACTTC. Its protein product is CASSQNVGQQETQYF. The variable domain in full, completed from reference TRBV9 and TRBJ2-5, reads DSGVTQTPKHLITATGQRVTLRCSPRSGDLSVYWYQQSLDQGLQFLIQYYNGEERAKGNILERFSAQQFPDLHSELNLSSLELGDSALYFCASSQNVGQQETQYFGPGTRLLVL.

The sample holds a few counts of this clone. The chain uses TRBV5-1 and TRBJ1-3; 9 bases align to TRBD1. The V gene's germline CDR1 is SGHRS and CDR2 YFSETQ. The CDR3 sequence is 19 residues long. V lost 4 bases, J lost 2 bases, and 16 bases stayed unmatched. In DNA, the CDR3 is TGCGCCAGCAGCCCAAGTCCCGGGACAGGGCGAGGTACTGGAAACACCATATATTTT. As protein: CASSPSPGTGRGTGNTIYF.

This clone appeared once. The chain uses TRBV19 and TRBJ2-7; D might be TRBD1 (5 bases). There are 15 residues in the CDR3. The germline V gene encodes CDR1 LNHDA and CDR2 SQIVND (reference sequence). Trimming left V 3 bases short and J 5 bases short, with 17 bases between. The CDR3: CASSIGQGFTDEQYF. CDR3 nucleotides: TGTGCCAGTAGTATTGGGCAGGGATTTACTGACGAGCAGTACTTC.

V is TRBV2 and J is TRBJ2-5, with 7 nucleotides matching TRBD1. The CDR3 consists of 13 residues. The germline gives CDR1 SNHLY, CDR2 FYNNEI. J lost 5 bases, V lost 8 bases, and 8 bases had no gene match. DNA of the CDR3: TGTGCCAGCGGTAACAGGGGCCTGGAGACCCAGTACTTC. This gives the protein CASGNRGLETQYF. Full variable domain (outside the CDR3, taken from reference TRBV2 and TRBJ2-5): EPEVTQTPSHQVTQMGQEVILRCVPISNHLYFYWYRQILGQKVEFLVSFYNNEISEKSEIFDDQFSVERPDGSNFTLKIRSTKLEDSAMYFCASGNRGLETQYFGPGTRLLVL.

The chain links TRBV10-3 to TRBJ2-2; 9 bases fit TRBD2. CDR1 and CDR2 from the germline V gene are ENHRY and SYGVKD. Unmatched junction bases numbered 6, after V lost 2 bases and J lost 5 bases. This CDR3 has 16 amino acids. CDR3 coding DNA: TGTGCCATCAGTGAGATAGCGGGGGATCGGACCGGGGAGCTGTTTTTT. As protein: CAISEIAGDRTGELFF.

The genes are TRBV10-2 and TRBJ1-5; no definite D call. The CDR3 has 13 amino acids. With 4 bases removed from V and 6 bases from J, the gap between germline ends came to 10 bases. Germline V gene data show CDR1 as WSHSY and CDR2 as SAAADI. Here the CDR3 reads CASSVEGFQPQHF. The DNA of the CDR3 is TGCGCCAGCAGTGTCGAGGGTTTTCAGCCCCAGCATTTT.

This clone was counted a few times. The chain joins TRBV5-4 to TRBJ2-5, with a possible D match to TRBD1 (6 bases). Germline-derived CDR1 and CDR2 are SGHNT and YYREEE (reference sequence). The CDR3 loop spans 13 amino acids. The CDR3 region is CASEGQSEETQYF. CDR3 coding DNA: TGTGCAAGCGAAGGACAGTCGGAGGAGACCCAGTACTTC.

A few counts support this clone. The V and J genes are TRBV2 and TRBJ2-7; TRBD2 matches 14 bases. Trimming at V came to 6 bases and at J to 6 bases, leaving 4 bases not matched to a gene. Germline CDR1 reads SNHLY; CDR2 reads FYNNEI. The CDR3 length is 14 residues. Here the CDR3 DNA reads TGTGCCAGCAGACCCGGGACTAGCGGGGGCGAGCAGTACTTC. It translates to CASRPGTSGGEQYF.

As DNA, the CDR3 is TGTGCCAGCAGCTTAACGGGTGAGACCAACAATGAGCAGTTCTTC. Its translation: CASSLTGETNNEQFF. V is TRBV7-7 and J is TRBJ2-1; no clear D gene. This CDR3 is 15 amino acids long. V lost 2 bases and J 5 bases, leaving 13 bases between the germline ends. The germline V gene has CDR1 SSHAT and CDR2 FNYEAQ (reference sequence). The whole variable domain, remainder taken from reference TRBV7-7 and TRBJ2-1, is GAGVSQSPRYKVTKRGQDVTLRCDPISSHATLYWYQQALGQGPEFLTYFNYEAQPDKSGLPSDRFSAERPEGSISTLTIQRTEQRDSAMYRCASSLTGETNNEQFFGPGTRLTVL.

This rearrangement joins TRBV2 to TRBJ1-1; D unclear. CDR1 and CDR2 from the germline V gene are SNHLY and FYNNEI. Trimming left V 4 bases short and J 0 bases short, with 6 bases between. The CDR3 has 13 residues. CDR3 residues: CASSGDMNTEAFF. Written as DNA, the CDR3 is TGTGCCAGCAGTGGTGACATGAACACTGAAGCTTTCTTT.

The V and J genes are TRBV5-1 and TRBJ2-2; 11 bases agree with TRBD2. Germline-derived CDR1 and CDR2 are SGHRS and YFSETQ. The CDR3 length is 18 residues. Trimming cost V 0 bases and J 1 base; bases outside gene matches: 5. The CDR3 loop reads CASSLALTSGENTGELFF. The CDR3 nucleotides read TGCGCCAGCAGCTTGGCCCTGACTAGCGGGGAGAACACCGGGGAGCTGTTTTTT. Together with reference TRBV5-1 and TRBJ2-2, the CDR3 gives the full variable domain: KAGVTQTPRYLIKTRGQQVTLSCSPISGHRSVSWYQQTPGQGLQFLFEYFSETQRNKGNFPGRFSGRQFSNSRSEMNVSTLELGDSALYLCASSLALTSGENTGELFFGEGSRLTVL.

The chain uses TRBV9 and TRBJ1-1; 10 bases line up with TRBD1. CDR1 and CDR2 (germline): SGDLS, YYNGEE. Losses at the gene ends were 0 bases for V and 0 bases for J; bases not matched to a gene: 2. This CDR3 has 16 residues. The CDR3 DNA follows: TGTGCCAGCAGCGTAGGGACAGGGGGATTGAACACTGAAGCTTTCTTT. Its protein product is CASSVGTGGLNTEAFF.

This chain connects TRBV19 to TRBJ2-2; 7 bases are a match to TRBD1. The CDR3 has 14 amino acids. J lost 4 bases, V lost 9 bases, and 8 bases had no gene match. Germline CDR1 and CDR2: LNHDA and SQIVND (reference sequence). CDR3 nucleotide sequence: TGTGCCAGCGAACAGGGGACGAGCACCGGGGAGCTGTTTTTT. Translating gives CASEQGTSTGELFF. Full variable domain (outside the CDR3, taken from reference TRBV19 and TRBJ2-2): DGGITQSPKYLFRKEGQNVTLSCEQNLNHDAMYWYRQDPGQGLRLIYYSQIVNDFQKGDIAEGYSVSREKKESFPLTVTSAQKNPTAFYLCASEQGTSTGELFFGEGSRLTVL.

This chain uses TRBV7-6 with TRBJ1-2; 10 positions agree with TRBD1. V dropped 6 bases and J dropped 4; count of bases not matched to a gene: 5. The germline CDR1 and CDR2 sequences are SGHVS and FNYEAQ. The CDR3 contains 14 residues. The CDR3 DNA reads TGTGCCAGCAGTTTGACAGGGGGCATCTATGGCTACACCTTC. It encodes CASSLTGGIYGYTF.

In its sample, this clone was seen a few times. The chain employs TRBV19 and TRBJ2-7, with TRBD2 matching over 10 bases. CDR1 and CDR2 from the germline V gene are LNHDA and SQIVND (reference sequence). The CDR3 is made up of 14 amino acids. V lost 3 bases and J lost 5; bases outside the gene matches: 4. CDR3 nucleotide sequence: TGTGCCAGTAGTATCGCTAGCGGGAGAAACGAGCAGTACTTC. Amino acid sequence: CASSIASGRNEQYF.

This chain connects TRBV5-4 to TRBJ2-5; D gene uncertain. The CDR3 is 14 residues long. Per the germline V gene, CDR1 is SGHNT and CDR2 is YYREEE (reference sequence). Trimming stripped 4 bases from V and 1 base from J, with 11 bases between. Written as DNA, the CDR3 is TGTGCCAGCAGCCCCGCAGGAACCCAAGAGACCCAGTACTTC. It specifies CASSPAGTQETQYF.

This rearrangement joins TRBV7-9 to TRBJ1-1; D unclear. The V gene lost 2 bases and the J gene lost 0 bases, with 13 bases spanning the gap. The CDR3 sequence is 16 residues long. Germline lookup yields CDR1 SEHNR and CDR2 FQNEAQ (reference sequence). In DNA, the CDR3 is TGTGCCAGCAGCTTACGAGAATCCCCTCTGAACACTGAAGCTTTCTTT. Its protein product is CASSLRESPLNTEAFF. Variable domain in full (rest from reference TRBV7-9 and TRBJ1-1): DTGVSQNPRHKITKRGQNVTFRCDPISEHNRLYWYRQTLGQGPEFLTYFQNEAQLEKSRLLSDRFSAERPKGSFSTLEIQRTEQGDSAMYLCASSLRESPLNTEAFFGQGTRLTVV.